The 25 T cell receptor beta chains below were found in one sample sequenced in a study of T cells after yellow fever vaccination. TCRdb fed the 5' RACE reads into MiXCR, producing one record per CDR3 protein. Of 150,000 to 200,000 distinct CDR3 sequences listed, approximately 6.2% are singletons. The sequenced sample was CD4+ T cells sorted from PBMCs, obtained on the day of the first yellow fever vaccination. The source is a man between 18 and 29 years old who received the YFV17D yellow fever vaccine.

This chain links TRBV12-5 with TRBJ2-1, with TRBD1 matching over 9 bases. V shed 1 base, J shed 7 bases, and the junction held 5 bases outside the gene matches. The CDR3 consists of 15 residues. Germline values: CDR1 LGHNT, CDR2 FRNRAP. This CDR3 reads CASGLGGTGKNEQFF. CDR3 nucleotides: TGTGCTAGTGGTTTGGGGGGGACAGGGAAGAATGAGCAGTTCTTC. The complete variable domain, with remaining parts taken from reference TRBV12-5 and TRBJ2-1, reads DARVTQTPRHKVTEMGQEVTMRCQPILGHNTVFWYRQTMMQGLELLAYFRNRAPLDDSGMPKDRFSAEMPDATLATLKIQPSEPRDSAVYFCASGLGGTGKNEQFFGPGTRLTVL.

In its sample, this clonotype was seen many times. CDR3 DNA: TGTGCCAGCAGACTAAGTGGTACGCAGTATTTT. The encoded protein is CASRLSGTQYF. The chain employs TRBV7-8 and TRBJ2-3, with D unresolved. Germline values: CDR1 SGHVS, CDR2 FQNEAQ. This CDR3 region has 11 residues. Between the trimmed V and J ends, which lost 6 bases and 8 bases, there was a span of 9 bases. Supplemented by reference TRBV7-8 and TRBJ2-3, the full variable domain reads GAGVSQSPRYKVAKRGQDVALRCDPISGHVSLFWYQQALGQGPEFLTYFQNEAQLDKSGLPSDRFFAERPEGSVSTLKIQRTQQEDSAVYLCASRLSGTQYFGPGTRLTVL.

This clonotype was seen repeatedly, ten times or more. The chain has TRBV15 and TRBJ1-1; D remains unclear. The CDR3 is made up of 13 amino acids. Trimming shortened V by 8 bases and J by 3 bases, and 13 bases separated the two germline ends. The V gene's germline CDR1 is LNHNV and CDR2 YYDKDF (reference sequence). The CDR3 DNA is TGTGCCACCGGCCCTTGGGAGGACACTGAAGCTTTCTTT. The encoded protein is CATGPWEDTEAFF.

This clonotype has a count of ten or more. The genes are TRBV20-1 and TRBJ2-7; D is perhaps TRBD1 or TRBD2 (5 bases each). Germline V gives CDR1 DFQATT, CDR2 SNEGSKA (reference sequence). Trimming removed 5 bases from V and 3 bases from J, with 11 bases in between. The CDR3 extends over 12 amino acids. The CDR3 sequence is CSAGGENYEQYV. The CDR3 DNA sequence: TGCAGTGCTGGGGGAGAGAACTACGAGCAGTACGTC.

This clonotype showed up many times. The V and J genes are TRBV12-3 or TRBV12-4 and TRBJ2-2, with D possibly matching TRBD1 (5 bases). The CDR3 spans 15 residues. Trimming removed 7 bases from V and 3 bases from J, with 15 bases in between. CDR3 nucleotides: TGTGCCAGCACCCCTGCAGGGTTCGACACCGGGGAGCTGTTTTTT. It specifies CASTPAGFDTGELFF.

V and J are TRBV4-2 and TRBJ1-1, with D perhaps TRBD1 (6 bases). Trimming pared 0 bases from V and 6 bases from J, leaving 11 bases between. CDR3 size: 14 residues. Germline V gene lookup returns CDR1 LGHNA and CDR2 YNFKEQ. The CDR3 bases are TGTGCCAGCAGCCAAGAGGGTTCAGGGGCTGAAGCTTTCTTT. Its protein is CASSQEGSGAEAFF.

This clonotype was seen at least ten times. The CDR3 here is CASSPGLGNTEAFF. Written as DNA, the CDR3 is TGTGCCAGCAGTCCAGGGCTTGGGAACACTGAAGCTTTCTTT. The chain employs TRBV12-3 or TRBV12-4 and TRBJ1-1; a weak D match, TRBD1 (5 bases). V lost 5 bases to trimming and J lost 1 base, with 11 bases between them. The CDR3 has 14 residues.

This clonotype was seen a few times. The rearrangement uses TRBV5-1 and TRBJ1-2; D remains unclear. Germline V gene sequence: CDR1 SGHRS, CDR2 YFSETQ. Between the trimmed V and J ends, which lost 0 bases and 3 bases, there was a span of 9 bases. This CDR3 is 14 amino acids long. Here the CDR3 reads CASSLGGRDYGYTF. CDR3 nucleotide sequence: TGCGCCAGCAGCTTGGGAGGGCGCGACTATGGCTACACCTTC.

In this sample, this clonotype turned up a few times. The J gene is TRBJ1-5, the V gene TRBV7-2; D unclear. There are 14 residues in the CDR3. V was shortened by 5 bases and J by 0 bases, with 8 bases between the two germline ends. Germline V lookup: CDR1 SGHTA, CDR2 FQGNSA. DNA of the CDR3: TGTGCCAGCAGCCTCCACTATAGCAATCAGCCCCAGCATTTT. Its protein is CASSLHYSNQPQHF.

This clonotype was recorded at least ten times. This chain joins TRBV29-1 and TRBJ2-3, with TRBD1 identical over 7 bases. V dropped 1 base and J dropped 1; count of bases not matched to a gene: 5. This CDR3 has 15 amino acids. Germline V gene data show CDR1 as SQVTM and CDR2 as ANQGSEA. DNA of the CDR3: TGCAGCGTTGAAGGTCCAGGGGGTGGCACAGATACGCAGTATTTT. Its protein product is CSVEGPGGGTDTQYF.

This clonotype was observed at least ten times. The CDR3 region is CASRRGQGSHGELFF. For the CDR3, the DNA is TGTGCCAGCAGACGCGGACAGGGTAGTCACGGGGAGCTGTTTTTT. The chain is built from TRBV7-9 and TRBJ2-2; 8 bases line up with TRBD1. Germline CDR1 SEHNR, CDR2 FQNEAQ (reference sequence). The CDR3 has 15 amino acids. The V segment lost 6 bases and the J segment 7 bases; nucleotides outside the gene matches: 10.

The rearrangement joins TRBV7-2 to TRBJ2-6, with 7 bases that match TRBD2. The CDR3 is 17 residues long. Germline CDR1 reads SGHTA; CDR2 reads FQGNSA. The junction had 7 bases not matched to a gene; V was cut back by 5 bases and J by 0 bases. Here the CDR3 DNA reads TGTGCCAGCAGCCCGGCGGGGGAACGCTCTGGGGCCAACGTCCTGACTTTC. Its translation: CASSPAGERSGANVLTF.

This clonotype has a handful of counts. The gene calls are TRBV6-5 and TRBJ2-6; no clear D. The CDR3 runs 15 residues. The V gene's germline CDR1 is MNHEY and CDR2 SVGAGI. The V and J ends lost 0 bases and 2 bases respectively, with 5 bases between them. The CDR3 sequence is CASSYSLAGANVLTF. CDR3 sequence (DNA): TGTGCCAGCAGTTACTCGCTGGCTGGGGCCAACGTCCTGACTTTC.

In this sample, this clonotype turned up a few times. CDR3 region: CASSATTPQETQYF. In nucleotides, the CDR3 is TGCGCCAGCAGCGCGACTACGCCCCAAGAGACCCAGTACTTC. The chain carries TRBV5-1 and TRBJ2-5; possible D gene TRBD2, 5 bases. Germline CDR1 SGHRS, CDR2 YFSETQ. The ends were cut back, 4 bases at V and 1 base at J, with 11 bases in the middle. The CDR3 is 14 residues long.

In this sample, this clonotype turned up a few times. The V call is TRBV23-1, the J call TRBJ2-2; the match to TRBD1 covers 9 bases. TRBV23-1 is annotated as an ORF whose role is uncertain. The CDR3 consists of 18 residues. Trimming at V came to 3 bases and at J to 7 bases, leaving 15 bases not matched to a gene. CDR3 residues: CASSHPGWTGEEHGELFF. The CDR3 bases are TGCGCCAGCAGTCACCCTGGGTGGACAGGGGAAGAACACGGGGAGCTGTTTTTT.

This clonotype has at least ten counts. This chain links TRBV6-5 with TRBJ1-5, with TRBD1 matching over 9 bases. The germline gives CDR1 MNHEY, CDR2 SVGAGI. The CDR3 loop spans 14 amino acids. The J segment lost 5 bases and the V segment lost 9 bases, leaving 8 bases of the junction unmatched. CDR3 region: CASSRDRVDQPQHF. In nucleotides, the CDR3 is TGTGCCAGTTCCCGGGACAGGGTTGATCAGCCCCAGCATTTT.

This chain connects TRBV20-1 to TRBJ1-2; possibly TRBD1 for D (5 bases). V lost 3 bases and J 8 bases, leaving 22 bases between the germline ends. The CDR3 runs to 15 residues. Germline CDR1 reads DFQATT; CDR2 reads SNEGSKA (reference sequence). The CDR3 here is CSASLPGTEKIGYTF. In DNA, the CDR3 is TGCAGTGCTAGCCTACCAGGGACGGAAAAAATCGGCTACACCTTC.

This clonotype was found a few times. The gene calls are TRBV3-1 and TRBJ1-1; the match to TRBD1 covers 9 bases. V was pared by 2 bases and J by 5 bases, with 3 bases of the junction left unmatched. The CDR3 is 14 residues long. Germline CDR1 LGHDT, CDR2 YNNKEL (reference sequence). CDR3 sequence: CASSQLQGATEAFF. In nucleotides, the CDR3 is TGTGCCAGCAGCCAATTACAGGGGGCAACTGAAGCTTTCTTT. Together with reference TRBV3-1 and TRBJ1-1, the CDR3 gives the full variable domain: DTAVSQTPKYLVTQMGNDKSIKCEQNLGHDTMYWYKQDSKKFLKIMFSYNNKELIINETVPNRFSPKSPDKAHLNLHINSLELGDSAVYFCASSQLQGATEAFFGQGTRLTVV.

This clonotype appeared many times. J is TRBJ1-5 and V is TRBV5-5; D uncertain. Germline V gene lookup returns CDR1 SGHKS and CDR2 YYEKEE (reference sequence). The CDR3 is 16 amino acids. Trimming took 2 bases from V and 5 from J, leaving 17 bases between them. CDR3 region: CASSFREPTPYQPQHF. The CDR3 nucleotides are TGTGCCAGCAGCTTTAGGGAACCGACTCCTTATCAGCCCCAGCATTTT.

This clonotype occurred once. A much larger clone sits a single nucleotide away, making a read error possible. The rearrangement links TRBV12-3 or TRBV12-4 to TRBJ1-2, with a possible D match to TRBD1 (5 bases). Trimming cost V 2 bases and J 10 bases, with 14 bases left between them. The CDR3 sequence is 13 residues long. The chain's CDR3 is CASSLRQGNDYTF. The CDR3 coding sequence is TGTGCCAGCAGTTTAAGGCAGGGTAATGACTACACCTTC.

The table lists this clonotype with many counts. This chain joins TRBV23-1 and TRBJ2-7, with D possibly matching TRBD1 (6 bases). TRBV23-1 is annotated as an ORF whose role is uncertain. The CDR3 length is 16 residues. V lost 2 bases and J lost 6, with 20 bases in between. The chain's CDR3 is CASSQVEPSTGIEQYF. DNA for the CDR3: TGCGCCAGCAGTCAAGTGGAGCCCTCCACAGGGATCGAGCAGTACTTC.

This clonotype was seen only a few times. CDR3 protein: CASSYRGGTDSNQPQHF. The CDR3 region has the DNA TGTGCCAGCAGTTACCGAGGGGGGACCGATAGCAATCAGCCCCAGCATTTT. The V and J genes are TRBV6-5 and TRBJ1-5; the D gene is possibly TRBD1 (6 bases). Germline CDR1 reads MNHEY; CDR2 reads SVGAGI. The V gene lost 2 bases and the J gene lost 0 bases, with 14 bases spanning the gap. The CDR3 runs to 17 residues.

This clonotype was detected many times. The chain combines TRBV24-1 with TRBJ2-2; tentatively, D is TRBD2 (6 bases). With 0 bases removed from V and 13 bases from J, the gap between germline ends came to 14 bases. The germline V gene has CDR1 KGHDR and CDR2 SFDVKD. The CDR3 loop spans 14 amino acids. The CDR3 is CATSDLQPGGWLFF. The CDR3 bases are TGTGCCACCAGTGATTTGCAACCCGGAGGGTGGCTGTTTTTT.

The sample holds many counts of this clonotype. This rearrangement joins TRBV6-2 or TRBV6-3 to TRBJ2-7, with D hard to call. CDR1 and CDR2 from the germline V gene are MNHEY and SVGEGT. The CDR3 contains 11 residues. The V end was cut by 4 bases, the J end by 2 bases, with 3 bases between. The DNA for the CDR3 is TGTGCCAGCAGTTCTACCTACGAGCAGTACTTC. It specifies CASSSTYEQYF.

A few counts support this clonotype. The gene calls are TRBV7-8 and TRBJ1-1; TRBD1 matches at 12 bases. The CDR3 is 15 residues long. J was trimmed by 5 bases and V by 5 bases; bases with no gene match: 6. Germline values: CDR1 SGHVS, CDR2 FQNEAQ. CDR3 in DNA: TGTGCCAGCAGCCCGGGGACAGGGGGCAGGACTGAAGCTTTCTTT. This gives the protein CASSPGTGGRTEAFF.